These 20 T cell receptor beta chains originate from one sample sequenced in a study of T cell repertoires in cytomegalovirus infection. Their antigens are not known. TCRdb fed the reads into MiXCR, producing one record per CDR3 protein. The data hold roughly 800,000 distinct CDR3 sequences, with about 28% observed a single time. The material was cultured CD8+ T cells from PBMCs, obtained from culture after CMV antigen stimulation. The receptors were gathered from a human donor in good health (CMV status not recorded). Some clones in this sample may be carry-over from other donors' samples.

About this clonotype: The germline gene is not matched at one end of the junction; a read error may be the cause. The chain uses TRBV13 and TRBJ1-2; D is uncertain. Germline loops: CDR1 PRHDT, CDR2 FYEKMQ (reference sequence). The CDR3 consists of 12 residues. This CDR3 is CASTREMSGSRF. The CDR3 coding sequence is TGTGCCAGCACTAGGGAAATGTCTGGGTCTCGTTTC.

This clonotype has just a few counts. The V and J genes are TRBV12-3 or TRBV12-4 and TRBJ2-1; 7 bases agree with TRBD1. This CDR3 region has 16 residues. The V gene end was trimmed by 4 bases and the J gene end by 4 bases; junction bases not matched to a gene: 10. The DNA of the CDR3 is TGTGCCAGCAGTTCCCAGGACAGGCGACCTTACAATGAGCAGTTCTTC. As protein: CASSSQDRRPYNEQFF.

The rearrangement links TRBV28 to TRBJ1-6; tentative D call: TRBD1 (6 bases). This CDR3 region has 15 residues. Germline assignment: CDR1 MDHEN and CDR2 SYDVKM. V was pared by 3 bases and J by 8 bases, with 14 bases between. Here the CDR3 reads CASSFRGRGDSPLHF. For the CDR3, the DNA is TGTGCCAGCAGTTTCAGGGGCAGGGGAGATTCACCCCTCCACTTT.

This clonotype appeared a few times. The chain combines TRBV4-1 with TRBJ2-5; a weak D match, TRBD1 (5 bases). CDR1 and CDR2 from the germline V gene are MGHRA and YSYEKL. V was pared by 1 base and J by 5 bases, with 11 bases between. The CDR3 is 14 amino acids. The CDR3 loop is CASSQGGAGETQYF. As DNA, the CDR3 is TGCGCCAGCAGCCAAGGTGGGGCCGGGGAGACCCAGTACTTC.

This clonotype was found a few times. The V gene is TRBV10-3, the J gene TRBJ2-3; D unresolved. This CDR3 comprises 14 residues. V was shortened by 4 bases and J by 0 bases, with 8 bases between the two germline ends. Germline CDR1 and CDR2: ENHRY and SYGVKD. The CDR3 region has the DNA TGTGCCATCAGTGTAAAGGACAGCACAGATACGCAGTATTTT. This sequence encodes CAISVKDSTDTQYF.

V and J are TRBV25-1 and TRBJ2-1, with 9 positions matching TRBD1. CDR1 is MGHDK, CDR2 SYGVNS, per germline. Trimming at V came to 6 bases and at J to 0 bases, leaving 18 bases not matched to a gene. This CDR3 is built from 20 residues. The CDR3 region has the DNA TGTGCCAGCAGCGTCACAGGGGGCCCCTCGAAGGGGATCTCCTACAATGAGCAGTTCTTC. It encodes CASSVTGGPSKGISYNEQFF. Supplemented by reference TRBV25-1 and TRBJ2-1, the full variable domain reads EADIYQTPRYLVIGTGKKITLECSQTMGHDKMYWYQQDPGMELHLIHYSYGVNSTEKGDLSSESTVSRIRTEHFPLTLESARPSHTSQYLCASSVTGGPSKGISYNEQFFGPGTRLTVL.

The chain recombines TRBV28 with TRBJ2-1; 8 nucleotides agree with TRBD2. Germline V CDR1 and CDR2: MDHEN, SYDVKM. The ends lost 3 bases at V and 4 bases at J; junction bases unmatched: 8. The CDR3 is made up of 16 amino acids. CDR3 amino acids: CASSFSVVAGYNEQFF. The CDR3 DNA reads TGTGCCAGCAGTTTCTCTGTGGTAGCGGGATACAATGAGCAGTTCTTC.

The sample holds a few counts of this clonotype. The V and J genes are TRBV6-5 and TRBJ2-2; possibly TRBD1 or TRBD2 for D (6 bases each). The V and J ends lost 0 bases and 7 bases respectively, with 21 bases between them. Looked up from germline, CDR1 is MNHEY and CDR2 is SVGAGI. The CDR3 loop spans 18 amino acids. The CDR3 region has the DNA TGTGCCAGCAGTTACTCCCCCGGGGGCAGGGGATGGATCGGGGAGCTGTTTTTT. Translating it yields CASSYSPGGRGWIGELFF.

The J gene is TRBJ2-5, the V gene TRBV3-1; 9 bases align to TRBD2. The trim removed 4 bases at V and 5 bases at J, leaving 8 bases unmatched. The germline V gene encodes CDR1 LGHDT and CDR2 YNNKEL (reference sequence). The CDR3 is 15 residues long. The DNA for the CDR3 is TGTGCCAGCAGCCCGGGACTAGCCGAGGGGGAGACCCAGTACTTC. This gives the protein CASSPGLAEGETQYF.

V is TRBV7-8 and J is TRBJ2-7, with TRBD2 identical over 7 bases. The CDR3 length is 15 residues. Germline V gene lookup returns CDR1 SGHVS and CDR2 FQNEAQ. The V and J ends lost 4 bases and 3 bases, in that order; junction bases with no gene match: 9. The CDR3: CASSSRTREVYEQYF. CDR3 coding DNA: TGTGCCAGCAGCTCGCGGACTAGGGAAGTCTACGAGCAGTACTTC.

As for this clonotype: This may be a read error: a much more frequent sequence differs by one nucleotide. The rearrangement uses TRBV7-6 and TRBJ2-1, with 7 positions matching TRBD2. This CDR3 region has 14 residues. Germline assignment: CDR1 SGHVS and CDR2 FNYEAQ. V lost 5 bases and J lost 3; bases outside the gene matches: 4. The CDR3 is CASSPAGDYNEQFF. In DNA form, the CDR3 reads TGTGCCAGCAGCCCGGCGGGGGACTACAATGAGCAGTTCTTC.

This clonotype was recorded a few times. The chain combines TRBV7-9 with TRBJ2-1, with D possibly matching TRBD1 (5 bases). There are 15 residues in the CDR3. CDR1 is SEHNR and CDR2 is FQNEAQ in the germline V gene (reference sequence). Trimming removed 1 base from V and 2 bases from J, with 9 bases in between. The CDR3 nucleotides read TGTGCCAGCAGCTTAGTATTGGGGCCCTACAATGAGCAGTTCTTC. It codes for CASSLVLGPYNEQFF.

CDR3 amino acids: CAIQGDTQYF. In nucleotides, the CDR3 is TGTGCCATCCAGGGGGATACGCAGTATTTT. V usage is TRBV2 and J usage is TRBJ2-3; perhaps TRBD1 as D (6 bases). CDR1 and CDR2 from the germline V gene are SNHLY and FYNNEI. The CDR3 runs to 10 residues. Trimming removed 10 bases from V and 6 bases from J, with 8 bases in between.

This clonotype was seen ten or more times. V gene TRBV12-3 or TRBV12-4 combines with J gene TRBJ1-5; TRBD1 aligns across 8 bases. The CDR3 loop spans 13 amino acids. Trimming cost V 7 bases and J 5 bases; bases outside gene matches: 4. The CDR3 bases are TGTGCCAGCACCGGACAGGGACATCAGCCCCAGCATTTT. It is translated as CASTGQGHQPQHF.

The chain couples TRBV4-2 to TRBJ2-1; 7 nucleotides agree with TRBD1. This CDR3 has 17 amino acids. With V trimmed by 1 base and J by 0 bases, 6 bases remained unmatched. Germline V gene sequence: CDR1 LGHNA, CDR2 YNFKEQ. The CDR3 region is CASSQALTGVSYNEQFF. The CDR3 nucleotides read TGTGCCAGCAGCCAAGCCCTTACAGGGGTCTCCTACAATGAGCAGTTCTTC.

The rearrangement uses TRBV19 and TRBJ1-2, with TRBD1 matching over 9 bases. The CDR3 is 11 residues long. The trim removed 11 bases at V and 7 bases at J, leaving 5 bases unmatched. Germline CDR1 LNHDA, CDR2 SQIVND (reference sequence). Written as DNA, the CDR3 is TGTGCCGCGTTACAGGGGGCTGGCTACACCTTC. Its translation is CAALQGAGYTF.

This clonotype occurred many times. The rearrangement joins TRBV7-2 to TRBJ2-1, with a tentative D call TRBD1 (5 bases). Trimming cost V 1 base and J 8 bases, with 15 bases left between them. This CDR3 contains 15 residues. Looked up from germline, CDR1 is SGHTA and CDR2 is FQGNSA. The CDR3 loop reads CASSLVAGLLDEQFF. The CDR3 DNA follows: TGTGCCAGCAGCTTAGTAGCAGGGTTGTTAGATGAGCAGTTCTTC. Based on the CDR3 plus reference TRBV7-2 and TRBJ2-1, the full variable domain is GAGVSQSPSNKVTEKGKDVELRCDPISGHTALYWYRQSLGQGLEFLIYFQGNSAPDKSGLPSDRFSAERTGGSVSTLTIQRTQQEDSAVYLCASSLVAGLLDEQFFGPGTRLTVL.

This clonotype was observed a handful of times. The genes are TRBV12-5 and TRBJ2-7, with D hard to call. CDR3 size: 12 residues. The ends were cut back, 6 bases at V and 3 bases at J, with 9 bases in the middle. Germline V lookup: CDR1 LGHNT, CDR2 FRNRAP. The CDR3 coding sequence is TGTGCTAGTGGACCTTTATACTACGAGCAGTACTTC. Residues: CASGPLYYEQYF.

This clonotype was recorded many times. V usage is TRBV6-1 and J usage is TRBJ1-1; no definite D call. Trimming stripped 6 bases from V and 3 bases from J, with 11 bases between. This CDR3 has 13 residues. CDR1 MNHNS and CDR2 SASEGT come from the germline V gene. The CDR3 reads CASSQDPDTEAFF. In nucleotides, the CDR3 is TGTGCCAGCAGCCAAGACCCTGACACTGAAGCTTTCTTT.

This rearrangement joins TRBV12-3 or TRBV12-4 to TRBJ1-5, with 10 bases matching TRBD1. CDR3 size: 18 residues. The V and J ends lost 2 bases and 3 bases, in that order; junction bases with no gene match: 10. CDR3 bases: TGTGCCAGCAGTTTAAACCCCCGGGACAGGGGCGTCAATCAGCCCCAGCATTTT. Its translation: CASSLNPRDRGVNQPQHF.